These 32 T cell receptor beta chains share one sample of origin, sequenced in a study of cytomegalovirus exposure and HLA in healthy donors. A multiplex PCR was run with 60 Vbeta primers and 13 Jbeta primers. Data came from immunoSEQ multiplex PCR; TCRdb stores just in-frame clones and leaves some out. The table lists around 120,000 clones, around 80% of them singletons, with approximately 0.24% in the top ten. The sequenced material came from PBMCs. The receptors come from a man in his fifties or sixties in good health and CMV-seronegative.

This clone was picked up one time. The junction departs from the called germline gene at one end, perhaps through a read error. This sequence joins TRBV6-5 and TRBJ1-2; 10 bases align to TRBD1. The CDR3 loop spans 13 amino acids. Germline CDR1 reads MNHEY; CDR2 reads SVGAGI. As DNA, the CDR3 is TGTGCCAGCATCCGCGGGACAGGGGATGGCTACCCCTTC. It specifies CASIRGTGDGYPF.

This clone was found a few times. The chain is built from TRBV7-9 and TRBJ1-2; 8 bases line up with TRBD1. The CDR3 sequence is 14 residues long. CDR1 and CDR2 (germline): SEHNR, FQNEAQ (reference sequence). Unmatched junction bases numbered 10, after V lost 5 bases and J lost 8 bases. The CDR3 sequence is CASSPDREVDGYTF. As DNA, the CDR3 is TGTGCCAGCAGCCCGGACAGGGAAGTTGACGGCTACACCTTC.

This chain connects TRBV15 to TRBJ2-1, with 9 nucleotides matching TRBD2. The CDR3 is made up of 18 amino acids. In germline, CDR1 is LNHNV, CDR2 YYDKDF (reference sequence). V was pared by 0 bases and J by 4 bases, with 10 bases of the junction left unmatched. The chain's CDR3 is CATSRELAGPNVYNEQFF. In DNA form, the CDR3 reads TGTGCCACCAGCAGAGAACTAGCGGGCCCCAACGTATACAATGAGCAGTTCTTC.

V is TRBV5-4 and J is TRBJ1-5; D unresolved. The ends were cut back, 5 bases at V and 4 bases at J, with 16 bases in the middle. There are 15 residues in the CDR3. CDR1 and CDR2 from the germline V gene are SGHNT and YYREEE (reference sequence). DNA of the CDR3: TGTGCCAGCAGTCCCGGGAGGGTAGATAATCAGCCCCAGCATTTT. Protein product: CASSPGRVDNQPQHF.

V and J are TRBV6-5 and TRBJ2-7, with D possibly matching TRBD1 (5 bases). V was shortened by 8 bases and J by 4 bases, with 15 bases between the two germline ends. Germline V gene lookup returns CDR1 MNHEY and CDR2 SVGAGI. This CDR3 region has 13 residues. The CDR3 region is CASGRLRGYEQYF. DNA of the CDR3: TGTGCCAGCGGAAGATTAAGGGGTTACGAGCAGTACTTC.

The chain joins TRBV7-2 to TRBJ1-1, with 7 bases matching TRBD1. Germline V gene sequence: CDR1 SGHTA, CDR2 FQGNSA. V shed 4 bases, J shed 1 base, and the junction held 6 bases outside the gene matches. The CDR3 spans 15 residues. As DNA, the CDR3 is TGTGCCAGCAGCTCGTCCGGGACAGAGAACACTGAAGCTTTCTTT. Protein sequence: CASSSSGTENTEAFF.

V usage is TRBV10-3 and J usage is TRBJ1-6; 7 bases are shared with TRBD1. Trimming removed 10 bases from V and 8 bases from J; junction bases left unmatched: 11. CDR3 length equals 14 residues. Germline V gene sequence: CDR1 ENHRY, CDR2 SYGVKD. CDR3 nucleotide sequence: TGTGCCACCGCTCCGGGACAGAGAGATTCACCCCTCCACTTT. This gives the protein CATAPGQRDSPLHF.

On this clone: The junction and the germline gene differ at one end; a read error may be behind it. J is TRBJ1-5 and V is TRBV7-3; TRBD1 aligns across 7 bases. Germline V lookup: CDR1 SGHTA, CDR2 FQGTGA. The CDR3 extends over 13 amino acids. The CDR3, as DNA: TGTGCCAGCAGCCCGACAGGGAGACAGCCCCGGCATTTT. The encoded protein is CASSPTGRQPRHF.

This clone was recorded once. The CDR3 reads CASSFYSSGGETQYF. The CDR3 region has the DNA TGTGCCAGCAGCTTCTATTCTTCTGGGGGGGAGACCCAGTACTTC. The rearrangement uses TRBV11-2 and TRBJ2-5, with D maybe TRBD2 (6 bases). The length of the CDR3 is 15 residues. Looked up from germline, CDR1 is SGHAT and CDR2 is FQNNGV. The V gene lost 3 bases and the J gene lost 5 bases, with 16 bases spanning the gap.

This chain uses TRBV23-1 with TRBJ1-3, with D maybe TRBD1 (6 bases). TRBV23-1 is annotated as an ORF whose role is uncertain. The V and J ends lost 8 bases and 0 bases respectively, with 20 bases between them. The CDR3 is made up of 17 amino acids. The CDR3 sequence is CASASDRNTISGNTIYF. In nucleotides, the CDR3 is TGCGCCAGCGCTAGTGACAGGAACACGATCTCTGGAAACACCATATATTTT.

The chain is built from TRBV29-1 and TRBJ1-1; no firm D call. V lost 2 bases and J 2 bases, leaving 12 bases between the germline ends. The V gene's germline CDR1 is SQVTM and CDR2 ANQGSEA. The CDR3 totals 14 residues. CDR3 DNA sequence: TGCAGCGTTGAAACGCGAGGAGTAAACACTGAAGCTTTCTTT. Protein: CSVETRGVNTEAFF.

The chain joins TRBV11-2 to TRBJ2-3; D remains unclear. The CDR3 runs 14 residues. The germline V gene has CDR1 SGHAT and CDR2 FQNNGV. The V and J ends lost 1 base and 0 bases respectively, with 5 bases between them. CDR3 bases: TGTGCCAGCAGCTTAGGCGCTAGCACAGATACGCAGTATTTT. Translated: CASSLGASTDTQYF.

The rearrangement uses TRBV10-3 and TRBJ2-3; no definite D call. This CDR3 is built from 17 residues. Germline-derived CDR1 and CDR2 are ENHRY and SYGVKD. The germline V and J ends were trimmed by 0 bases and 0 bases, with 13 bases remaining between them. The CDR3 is CAISESWADGSTDTQYF. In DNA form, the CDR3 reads TGTGCCATCAGTGAGTCGTGGGCAGACGGTAGCACAGATACGCAGTATTTT.

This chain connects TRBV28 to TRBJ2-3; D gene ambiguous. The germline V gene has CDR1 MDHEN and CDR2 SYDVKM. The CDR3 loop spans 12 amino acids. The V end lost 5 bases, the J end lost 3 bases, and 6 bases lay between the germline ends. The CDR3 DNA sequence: TGTGCCAGCAGTCCCTCGACAGATACGCAGTATTTT. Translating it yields CASSPSTDTQYF.

The CDR3: CASSLRDRNSPLHF. For the CDR3, the DNA is TGTGCCAGCAGCCTCCGGGACAGGAATTCACCCCTCCACTTT. V gene TRBV5-6 combines with J gene TRBJ1-6; 8 bases align to TRBD1. The V and J ends lost 4 bases and 7 bases, in that order; junction bases with no gene match: 4. Germline-derived CDR1 and CDR2 are SGHDT and YYEEEE. CDR3 length equals 14 residues. Supplemented by reference TRBV5-6 and TRBJ1-6, the full variable domain reads DAGVTQSPTHLIKTRGQQVTLRCSPKSGHDTVSWYQQALGQGPQFIFQYYEEEERQRGNFPDRFSGHQFPNYSSELNVNALLLGDSALYLCASSLRDRNSPLHFGNGTRLTVT.

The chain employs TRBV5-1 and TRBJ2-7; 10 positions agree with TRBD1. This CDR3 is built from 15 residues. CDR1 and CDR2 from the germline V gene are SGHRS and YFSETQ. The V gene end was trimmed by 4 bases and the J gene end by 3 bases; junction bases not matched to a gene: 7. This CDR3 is CASSPLGQGNYEQYF. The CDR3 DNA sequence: TGCGCCAGCAGCCCCCTGGGACAGGGGAACTACGAGCAGTACTTC.

For the CDR3, the DNA is TGTGCCAGCAGTTTAGGGCAAGCTAACTATGGCTACACCTTC. It is translated as CASSLGQANYGYTF. The chain recombines TRBV28 with TRBJ1-2; no clear D gene. The CDR3 loop spans 14 amino acids. The germline CDR1 and CDR2 sequences are MDHEN and SYDVKM. With 2 bases removed from V and 0 bases from J, the gap between germline ends came to 7 bases.

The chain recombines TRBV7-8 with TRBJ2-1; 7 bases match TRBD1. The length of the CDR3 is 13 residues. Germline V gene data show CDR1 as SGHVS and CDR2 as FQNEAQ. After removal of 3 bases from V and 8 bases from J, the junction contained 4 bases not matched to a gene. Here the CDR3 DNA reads TGTGCCAGCAGCTTTGACAGGGTCCATGAGCAGTTCTTC. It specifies CASSFDRVHEQFF.

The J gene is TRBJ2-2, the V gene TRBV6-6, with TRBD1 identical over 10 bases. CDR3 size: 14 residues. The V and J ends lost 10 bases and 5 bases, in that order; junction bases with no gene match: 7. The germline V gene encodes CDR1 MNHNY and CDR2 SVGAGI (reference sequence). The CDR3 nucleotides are TGTGCCACCTCGGACAGGGGGGAGACCGGGGAGCTGTTTTTT. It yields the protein CATSDRGETGELFF.

The CDR3 bases are TGTGCCTGGGGACAGGAGTTAGGAAACACCATATATTTT. Translating it yields CAWGQELGNTIYF. The chain has TRBV30 and TRBJ1-3, with 7 bases that match TRBD1. Germline CDR1 and CDR2: GTSNPN and SVGIG (reference sequence). This CDR3 region has 13 residues. J gave up 4 bases and V 5 bases, and 5 bases lay outside the gene matches.

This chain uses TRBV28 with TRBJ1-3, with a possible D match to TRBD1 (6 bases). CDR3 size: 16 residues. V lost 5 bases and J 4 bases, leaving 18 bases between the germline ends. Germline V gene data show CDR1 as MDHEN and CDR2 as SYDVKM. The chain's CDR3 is CASSRVDYRAGNTIYF. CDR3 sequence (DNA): TGTGCCAGCAGTCGCGTTGACTACAGGGCCGGAAACACCATATATTTT.

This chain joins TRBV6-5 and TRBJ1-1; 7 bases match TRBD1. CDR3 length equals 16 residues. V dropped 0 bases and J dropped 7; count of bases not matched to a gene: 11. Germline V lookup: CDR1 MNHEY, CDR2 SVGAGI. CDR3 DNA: TGTGCCAGCAGTTACTCGCGGTCAGGGGGGCAGGGTGAAGCTTTCTTT. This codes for CASSYSRSGGQGEAFF.

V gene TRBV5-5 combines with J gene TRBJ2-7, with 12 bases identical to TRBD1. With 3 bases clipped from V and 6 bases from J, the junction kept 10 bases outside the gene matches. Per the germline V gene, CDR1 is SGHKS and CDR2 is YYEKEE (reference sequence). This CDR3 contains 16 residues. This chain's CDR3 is CASSWGSGTGGGEQYF. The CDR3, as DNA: TGTGCCAGCAGCTGGGGGTCCGGGACAGGGGGCGGCGAGCAGTACTTC.

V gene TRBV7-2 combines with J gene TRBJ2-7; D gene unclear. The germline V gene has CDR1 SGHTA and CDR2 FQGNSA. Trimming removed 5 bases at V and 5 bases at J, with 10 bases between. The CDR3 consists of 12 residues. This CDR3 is CASSPTLDEQYF. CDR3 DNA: TGTGCCAGCAGCCCGACGCTAGACGAGCAGTACTTC.

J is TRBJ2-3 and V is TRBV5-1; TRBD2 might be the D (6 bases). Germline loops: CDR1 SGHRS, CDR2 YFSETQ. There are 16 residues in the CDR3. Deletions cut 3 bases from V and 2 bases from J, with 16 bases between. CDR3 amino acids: CASSSGLQENTDTQYF. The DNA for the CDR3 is TGCGCCAGCAGCTCCGGACTACAAGAGAACACAGATACGCAGTATTTT.

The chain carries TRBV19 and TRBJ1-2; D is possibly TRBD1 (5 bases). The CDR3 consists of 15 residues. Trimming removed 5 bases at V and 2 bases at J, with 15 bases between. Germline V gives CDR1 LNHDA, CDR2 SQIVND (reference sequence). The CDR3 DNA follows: TGTGCCAGTAGTCTTCGACAGACCTTGAACTATGGCTACACCTTC. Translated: CASSLRQTLNYGYTF.

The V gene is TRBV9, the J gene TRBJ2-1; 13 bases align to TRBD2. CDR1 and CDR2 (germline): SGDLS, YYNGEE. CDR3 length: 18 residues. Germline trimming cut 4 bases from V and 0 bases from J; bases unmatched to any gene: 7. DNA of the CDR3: TGTGCCAGCAGCCTCGGACTAGCGGGGGCCCGCTCCTACAATGAGCAGTTCTTC. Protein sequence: CASSLGLAGARSYNEQFF.

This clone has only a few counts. The CDR3 coding sequence is TGTGCCAGCAGCTTTCGGACTGCCACTGAAGCTTTCTTT. Encoded protein: CASSFRTATEAFF. The chain carries TRBV11-3 and TRBJ1-1; D gene uncertain. Germline loops: CDR1 SGHNT, CDR2 YENEEA. V was pared by 3 bases and J by 4 bases, with 9 bases between. The CDR3 has 13 amino acids.

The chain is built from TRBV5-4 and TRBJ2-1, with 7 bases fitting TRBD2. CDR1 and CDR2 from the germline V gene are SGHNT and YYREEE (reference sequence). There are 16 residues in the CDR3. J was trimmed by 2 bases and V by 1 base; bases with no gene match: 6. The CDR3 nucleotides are TGTGCCAGCAGCTTGCCCCTAGCGGTACCCTACAATGAGCAGTTCTTC. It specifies CASSLPLAVPYNEQFF.

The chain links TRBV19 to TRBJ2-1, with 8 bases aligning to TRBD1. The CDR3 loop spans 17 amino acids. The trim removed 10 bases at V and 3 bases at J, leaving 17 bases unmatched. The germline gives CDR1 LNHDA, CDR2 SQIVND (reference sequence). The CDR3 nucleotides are TGTGCCACCAAAATAACCACAGGGGGAACATACTACAATGAGCAGTTCTTC. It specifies CATKITTGGTYYNEQFF. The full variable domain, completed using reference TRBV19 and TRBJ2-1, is DGGITQSPKYLFRKEGQNVTLSCEQNLNHDAMYWYRQDPGQGLRLIYYSQIVNDFQKGDIAEGYSVSREKKESFPLTVTSAQKNPTAFYLCATKITTGGTYYNEQFFGPGTRLTVL.

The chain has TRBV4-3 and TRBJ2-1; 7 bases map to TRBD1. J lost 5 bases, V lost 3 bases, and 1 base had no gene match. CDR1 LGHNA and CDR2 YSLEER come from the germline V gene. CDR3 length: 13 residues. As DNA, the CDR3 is TGCGCCAGCAGCCATGGGACAGACAATGAGCAGTTCTTC. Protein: CASSHGTDNEQFF.

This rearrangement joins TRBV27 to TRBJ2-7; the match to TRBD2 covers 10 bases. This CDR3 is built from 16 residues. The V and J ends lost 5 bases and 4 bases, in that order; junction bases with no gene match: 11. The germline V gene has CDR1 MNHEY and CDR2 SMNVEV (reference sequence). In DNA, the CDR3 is TGTGCCAGCAGTCTCTTGAGCGGGAGGGCGGGTTACGAGCAGTACTTC. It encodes CASSLLSGRAGYEQYF.